The 15 T cell receptor beta chains below all came from one sample that was sequenced in a study of spatial heterogeneity in lung cancer. TCRdb reprocessed the 5' RACE reads via MiXCR and lists one record per CDR3 protein. This sample has some 7,800 distinct CDR3 sequences; 8.6% occur once, and the top ten carry 45% to 55%. The time point is: sample taken at primary tumor resection. The input material, whole RNA from tumor, nontumor lung or frozen PBMC, was sequenced unsorted. Material: PBMCs, obtained at surgery. Receptors were obtained from a male donor with early-stage non-small cell lung cancer.

Ten or more counts support this clonotype. Because the library targeted alpha chains, this beta chain is an off-target read whose size means little. This chain uses TRBV19 with TRBJ2-2, with D unclear. Germline CDR1 reads LNHDA; CDR2 reads SQIVND (reference sequence). The V gene lost 1 base and the J gene lost 0 bases, with 9 bases spanning the gap. The CDR3 is 16 residues long. DNA for the CDR3: TGTGCCAGTAGTATAGTTTACAGCGCGAACACCGGGGAGCTGTTTTTT. It specifies CASSIVYSANTGELFF.

Judged by abundance, this clonotype is medium-sized. This beta chain is off target for a library built for alpha chains, so its abundance means little. The CDR3 loop reads CASVLGNEQFF. In DNA, the CDR3 is TGTGCCAGCGTTTTGGGTAATGAGCAGTTCTTC. The chain employs TRBV6-2 or TRBV6-3 and TRBJ2-1, with D uncertain. Germline loops: CDR1 MNHEY, CDR2 SVGEGT. V was cut by 8 bases and J by 7 bases, with 9 bases left in between. The CDR3 sequence is 11 residues long.

Comment on this clonotype: Since it is a stray read in a library aimed at alpha chains, this beta chain has a size that is not meaningful. The V gene is TRBV12-3 or TRBV12-4, the J gene TRBJ2-5; 7 bases fit TRBD1. The CDR3 sequence is 14 residues long. The V and J ends lost 4 bases and 7 bases, in that order; junction bases with no gene match: 9. CDR3 sequence reads: CASSSGQQALTQYF. The CDR3 coding sequence is TGTGCCAGCAGTTCGGGACAGCAAGCCCTGACCCAGTACTTC.

A few counts support this clonotype. This beta chain is an off-target read within a library intended for alpha chains, so its frequency means little. The J gene is TRBJ1-4, the V gene TRBV24-1; D possibly corresponds to TRBD1 (6 bases). V was clipped by 5 bases and J by 6 bases, with 12 bases between them. The CDR3 covers 14 residues. Germline CDR1 is KGHDR and CDR2 is SFDVKD. The CDR3 sequence is CATSATGDYEKLFF. The CDR3 nucleotides read TGTGCCACCAGTGCGACAGGAGATTATGAAAAACTGTTTTTT.

This clonotype was detected ten times or more. This beta chain slipped into a library made for alpha chains as a stray read, so its size is not meaningful. This sequence joins TRBV7-6 and TRBJ1-1; a possible D gene is TRBD1 (5 bases). Trimming stripped 6 bases from V and 6 bases from J, with 11 bases between. The CDR3 runs to 12 residues. Germline CDR1 SGHVS, CDR2 FNYEAQ. CDR3 bases: TGTGCCAGCAGTTTGGGGGGATCTGAAGCTTTCTTT. It encodes CASSLGGSEAFF.

At least ten counts were recorded for this clonotype. The size of this beta chain means little, since it is a stray read in a library made for alpha chains. This rearrangement joins TRBV10-3 to TRBJ2-1; D remains unclear. Per the germline V gene, CDR1 is ENHRY and CDR2 is SYGVKD. CDR3 length: 12 residues. V gave up 7 bases and J gave up 8 bases, with 12 bases separating them. CDR3 nucleotide sequence: TGTGCCATCACGGGCAGTGGGGATGAGCAGTTCTTC. It codes for CAITGSGDEQFF.

This clonotype was counted at least ten times. This beta chain is a stray read from a library made for alpha chains; its abundance is not meaningful. The V gene is TRBV11-1, the J gene TRBJ2-1, with 12 bases lining up with TRBD2. The CDR3 is 18 amino acids. V lost 4 bases to trimming and J lost 9 bases; unmatched junction nucleotides: 16. Germline V CDR1 and CDR2: SGHAT, FQDESV (reference sequence). As DNA, the CDR3 is TGTGCCAGCAGCTCCCCATTGGATCGGGCTAGCGGGAGGGGTGAGCAGTTCTTC. This gives the protein CASSSPLDRASGRGEQFF.

This clonotype was counted ten times or more. This beta chain is a stray read from a library made for alpha chains; its abundance is not meaningful. This chain joins TRBV5-1 and TRBJ1-4; D possibly corresponds to TRBD1 (5 bases). Trimming took off 2 bases at V and 3 bases at J, with 8 bases between the two ends. CDR1 is SGHRS and CDR2 is YFSETQ in the germline V gene. The CDR3 covers 14 residues. CDR3 sequence: CASSFAGPNEKLFF. DNA of the CDR3: TGCGCCAGCAGCTTTGCAGGGCCTAATGAAAAACTGTTTTTT.

Sample share makes this clonotype medium-sized. The library was prepared for alpha chains; this beta chain is a stray read, so its frequency means little. This sequence joins TRBV6-2 or TRBV6-3 and TRBJ2-3, with D perhaps TRBD1 (5 bases). Trimming removed 2 bases at V and 0 bases at J, with 9 bases between. Germline CDR1 MNHEY, CDR2 SVGEGT. CDR3 size: 15 residues. In DNA form, the CDR3 reads TGTGCCAGCAGTTACGGACACTCGAGCACAGATACGCAGTATTTT. It yields the protein CASSYGHSSTDTQYF.

This clonotype came up many times. Since the library was made to target alpha chains, this beta chain is a stray read and its abundance is not meaningful. The chain recombines TRBV7-9 with TRBJ2-5; 14 bases fit TRBD2. V was pared by 3 bases and J by 4 bases, with 4 bases of the junction left unmatched. This CDR3 is 16 amino acids long. CDR1 is SEHNR and CDR2 is FQNEAQ in the germline V gene (reference sequence). The CDR3: CASSFGTSGSLETQYF. DNA for the CDR3: TGTGCCAGCAGCTTTGGGACTAGCGGGAGTTTAGAGACCCAGTACTTC. Complete variable domain (other parts from reference TRBV7-9 and TRBJ2-5): DTGVSQNPRHKITKRGQNVTFRCDPISEHNRLYWYRQTLGQGPEFLTYFQNEAQLEKSRLLSDRFSAERPKGSFSTLEIQRTEQGDSAMYLCASSFGTSGSLETQYFGPGTRLLVL.

This clonotype was detected many times. Since it is a stray read in a library aimed at alpha chains, this beta chain has a size that is not meaningful. The chain links TRBV20-1 to TRBJ2-5, with D possibly matching TRBD1 (6 bases). The CDR3 consists of 12 residues. V lost 3 bases to trimming and J lost 5 bases, with 10 bases between them. Germline V gene sequence: CDR1 DFQATT, CDR2 SNEGSKA (reference sequence). CDR3 sequence (DNA): TGCAGTGCTAGCACAAGGGGGGAGACCCAGTACTTC. Its protein product is CSASTRGETQYF.

This clonotype occurred many times. For a library built for alpha chains, this beta chain is a stray read; little rests on its size. This chain connects TRBV20-1 to TRBJ2-2; no definite D call. The V end was cut by 3 bases, the J end by 0 bases, with 8 bases between. Germline CDR1 DFQATT, CDR2 SNEGSKA (reference sequence). This CDR3 has 14 residues. CDR3 region: CSARRAANTGELFF. As DNA, the CDR3 is TGCAGTGCTAGGCGAGCCGCGAACACCGGGGAGCTGTTTTTT.

Many counts were recorded for this clonotype. Being off target in a library aimed at alpha chains, this beta chain has a size of little meaning. The rearrangement links TRBV28 to TRBJ1-4; D uncertain. Looked up from germline, CDR1 is MDHEN and CDR2 is SYDVKM. V dropped 5 bases and J dropped 6 bases, with 13 bases sitting between them. This CDR3 is 14 amino acids long. This chain's CDR3 is CASSPPSSDEKLFF. The CDR3 DNA follows: TGTGCCAGCAGTCCCCCATCCTCCGATGAAAAACTGTTTTTT.

This clonotype was seen many times. Since the library was made to target alpha chains, this beta chain is a stray read and its abundance is not meaningful. CDR3 region: CAWTDRQELFF. The CDR3 bases are TGTGCCTGGACGGACCGTCAAGAGCTGTTTTTT. The chain combines TRBV30 with TRBJ2-2; D not certain. Germline loops: CDR1 GTSNPN, CDR2 SVGIG (reference sequence). V was clipped by 4 bases and J by 11 bases, with 11 bases between them. This CDR3 is built from 11 residues.

This clonotype is medium-sized. The library was built for alpha chains, so this beta chain is an off-target read and its size means little. The chain links TRBV12-3 or TRBV12-4 to TRBJ1-5; D is unresolved. The CDR3 is 15 residues long. V was trimmed by 5 bases and J by 3 bases, leaving 14 bases between them. In DNA, the CDR3 is TGTGCCAGCAGTAGCGGAGGCCAAAACAATCAGCCCCAGCATTTT. Encoded protein: CASSSGGQNNQPQHF.